This T cell receptor (beta chain) is drawn from a study of shared clonotypes between healthy human individuals (dated by TCRdb to 2019 to 2021). Regarding the complete study: A few men and two women, aged 18 to 49 years, made up the cohort. Per donor, three plates each were used for CD4 naive and CD4 memory, two for CD8 naive, and one for CD8 memory. The study deeply sequenced blood TCR repertoires of about 5 healthy adults to estimate repertoire size and the extent of clonotype sharing between individuals. To increase sequencing depth and limit assay-specific biases, different laboratories used diverse techniques to prepare libraries and sequence TCR repertoires. Between about 0.9 and 10 billion PBMCs per donor were obtained by leukapheresis. Results the study describes overall, beyond this receptor: About 4.5% of naive CD4, 3.5% of naive CD8, around 2.3% of memory CD4, and about 0.4% of memory CD8 clonotypes were shared across four donors. Pairwise subsampling indicated that sequencing depth was expected to affect the degree of clonotype sharing among donors. Because the study included only a small number of donors, the genetic and exposure-history diversity represented was limited. Sampling was limited to blood, and TCR repertoires in tissue likely differ from TCR repertoires in blood. Higher generation probabilities were observed for clonotypes shared by all four sorted-subset donors than for non-shared clonotypes. Larger estimated clonotype richness was generally found for naive subsets than for memory subsets. Even with the large sequencing depth, rarefaction of the sorted-subset datasets indicated that sequencing was incomplete.

About this clone: Its specific antigen is unknown. It has no much larger one-base neighbor in the sample; base qualities were not kept.

Using the deep immunoSEQ assay, TCR CDR3 regions were amplified from genomic DNA by multiplex PCR. Extracted genomic DNA from each cell subset was distributed evenly across all wells of several immunoSEQ 96-well plates, and each plate was treated as a replicate. For sorted subsets, roughly 200 ng of genomic DNA, equivalent to around 29,000 T cell genomes, went into each replicate PCR. The purified libraries were quantified using a Qubit 3.0 fluorometer, sized with a Bioanalyzer 2100, and then quantified again using the KAPA Library Quantification kit. Every immunoSEQ 96-well plate was sequenced on a dedicated single-read 150-cycle Illumina NextSeq 550 flow cell. Processing in the source paper ran as follows. Because the immunoSEQ output included only junctional sequences and no quality scores, the filtering could not be the same as the filtering used for full-length reads. Sequences were annotated with PyIR, a Python wrapper for IgBLAST v1.9, and V/J genes and CDR3 were assigned using IMGT germline references. Reads with weak V/J assignments (E-value above 1e-6), missing CDR3, stop codons, out-of-frame junctions, or ambiguous translated residues were removed. V3J clonotypes were defined as sequences sharing an identical inferred V gene, J gene, and CDR3 amino acid sequence. Percentage overlap between repertoires was computed as shared unique clonotypes divided by the size of the smaller repertoire. Richness of each repertoire was evaluated using RTK rarefaction, the Chao1 estimator, and Recon v2.1 estimates of unobserved clonotypes. Generation probabilities were computed with OLGA for all TCRbeta clonotypes obtained by the gDNA method from several donors. The table comes from immuneACCESS by way of TCRdb, which keeps in-frame sequences with V and J called. Part of the clones is missing from these tables; in studies checked, under half for an unresolved V gene and the rest for unknown reasons. V, J and clone size reflect that table, while D and trimming were determined from the DNA. Recorded for this sample are around 1 million clones; about three quarters of them occurred a single time. Roughly 1.5% of the sample comes from the top ten.

The junction shows trimming of 6 bases on V and 2 bases on J, plus 11 bases between the germline ends. CDR1 is given as MNHEY and CDR2 as SMNVEV, both from the germline V gene (reference sequence). Its CDR3 holds 14 amino acids, cysteine through phenylalanine. Only the CDR3 DNA stays, 42 bases, in frame from base 1. The donors were healthy, HIV-negative adults who had no recently reported acute infections or vaccinations. Every donor was a Caucasian adult residing in Nashville, Tennessee, USA. CD4+ T cells were enriched through magnetic negative selection, after which naive cells were positively selected on CD45RA and the remaining negative fraction served as the memory subset. Blood was collected by leukapheresis, and PBMCs were isolated by Ficoll-Histopaque density gradient centrifugation and then cryopreserved in liquid nitrogen vapor phase. Purity and quantity of every magnetically sorted T cell population were checked by analytical flow cytometry. Genomic DNA was isolated from every sorted fraction and measured by UV absorbance on a Nanodrop 2000c.

The clonotype was recovered from a man aged 18 to 30 in good health. Material: memory CD4+ T cells sorted from blood. The meaning of the sample's cell subset or site label: CD45RA-negative fraction. Recombination joined TRBV27 with TRBJ1-5; the D gene cannot be named for sure. DNA sequence: TGTGCCAGCAGGGGCTCGGGCGGCAATCAGCCCCAGCATTTT. It encodes CASRGSGGNQPQHF.